Listed below are T cell receptor beta chains from one sample, sequenced in a study of T cell responses to AZD1222 COVID-19 vaccine. Using immunoSEQ multiplex PCR, the repertoire was profiled, and TCRdb retains in-frame clones only, with some absent. The sample includes over 150,000 clones, around 93% of them seen just once. The sequencing here drew on peripheral blood, taken 28 days after the second dose of the MenACWY control vaccine. These receptors originate from an adult who received the MenACWY meningococcal vaccine as a control. Both conserved end residues are part of each CDR3. The D gene is left open where the match is weak. Rows may omit the clone size; those that give it use once, few, many or a size class.

>TRBJ1-2|TRBV7-9|TRBD1|once
CASSLGQGDYGYTF
TGTGCCAGCAGCTTGGGACAGGGGGACTATGGCTACACCTTC
>TRBJ2-3|TRBV28|.|.
CASDTQYF
TGTGCATCAGATACGCAGTATTTT
>TRBJ1-1|TRBV30|TRBD1|.
CAWSTRTGEAFF
TGTGCCTGGAGTACCAGGACAGGAGAAGCTTTCTTT
>TRBJ1-1|TRBV6-5|.|.
CASSSSVNTEAFF
TGTGCCAGCAGTTCATCGGTGAACACTGAAGCTTTCTTT
>TRBJ1-5|TRBV6-1|.|once
CASSENQPQHF
TGTGCCAGCAGTGAAAATCAGCCCCAGCATTTT
>TRBJ1-2|TRBV6-5|TRBD1|.
CASSLYRGGYGYTF
TGTGCCAGCAGTTTATACAGGGGAGGCTATGGCTACACCTTC
>TRBJ1-5|TRBV30|.|.
CAWNPVGGGQPQHF
TGTGCCTGGAACCCCGTGGGAGGCGGTCAGCCCCAGCATTTT
>TRBJ2-7|TRBV5-5|TRBD1|.
CASSHRGSQSYEQYF
TGTGCCAGCAGCCACAGGGGGTCTCAGTCCTACGAGCAGTACTTC
>TRBJ1-1|TRBV5-4|.|.
CASTQRGNTEAFF
TGTGCCAGCACCCAGCGGGGGAACACTGAAGCTTTCTTT
>TRBJ2-7|TRBV6-5|TRBD2|few
CASQRGGRYEQYF
TGTGCCAGTCAGCGGGGGGGCAGGTACGAGCAGTACTTC
>TRBJ2-2|TRBV7-9|.|.
CASSFGAGELFF
TGTGCCAGCAGCTTCGGGGCCGGGGAGCTGTTTTTT
>TRBJ2-1|TRBV19|.|.
CASSIAVSSYNEQFF
TGTGCCAGTAGTATAGCTGTAAGCTCCTACAATGAGCAGTTCTTC
>TRBJ2-5|TRBV6-2/TRBV6-3|TRBD2|.
CASSYGAGGAQYF
TGTGCCAGCAGTTACGGCGCGGGGGGAGCCCAGTACTTC
>TRBJ2-1|TRBV7-8|TRBD1|.
CASSPVPPGGRSLDEQFF
TGTGCCAGCAGCCCGGTGCCGCCAGGGGGTAGATCTTTGGATGAGCAGTTCTTC
>TRBJ1-5|TRBV5-6|.|.
CASSLGRDQPQHF
TGTGCCAGCAGCTTGGGAAGGGACCAGCCCCAGCATTTT
>TRBJ2-7|TRBV7-2|.|.
CASSLYRQTYEQYF
TGTGCCAGCAGCTTATATCGGCAGACCTACGAGCAGTACTTC
>TRBJ1-2|TRBV4-1|TRBD1|.
CASSQEAQGARGYTF
TGCGCCAGCAGCCAAGAAGCACAGGGGGCACGCGGCTACACCTTC
>TRBJ1-4|TRBV14|.|.
CASSLGLLREKLFF
TGTGCCAGCAGCCTGGGACTCCTGAGGGAAAAACTGTTTTTT
>TRBJ1-3|TRBV19|.|.
CASSSGTYSGNTIYF
TGTGCCAGTAGTTCCGGGACATACTCTGGAAACACCATATATTTT
>TRBJ1-2|TRBV6-2/TRBV6-3|.|.
CASSHQGRYGYTF
TGTGCCAGCAGCCATCAGGGCCGCTATGGCTACACCTTC
>TRBJ1-6|TRBV6-2/TRBV6-3|TRBD1|.
CASSPTGGPSSPLHF
TGTGCCAGCAGCCCGACAGGGGGCCCTAGTTCACCCCTCCACTTT
>TRBJ2-7|TRBV28|.|once
CASSRISTSAYEQYF
TGTGCCAGCAGTCGCATCTCGACCTCTGCCTACGAGCAGTACTTC
>TRBJ1-1|TRBV2|TRBD1|.
CASSDRRGPMNTEAFF
TGTGCCAGCAGTGATAGGAGGGGGCCGATGAACACTGAAGCTTTCTTT
>TRBJ2-2|TRBV29-1|TRBD1|.
CSVDPTGVGGELFF
TGCAGCGTTGATCCTACAGGGGTCGGCGGGGAGCTGTTTTTT
>TRBJ1-1|TRBV2|.|.
CASSGAGRLTEAFF
TGTGCCAGCAGTGGCGCAGGGCGCCTCACTGAAGCTTTCTTT
>TRBJ1-1|TRBV12-3/TRBV12-4|.|.
CASSFLEGTEAFF
TGTGCCAGCAGTTTTTTGGAGGGCACTGAAGCTTTCTTT
>TRBJ1-1|TRBV27|.|.
CASSLAGTEAFF
TGTGCCAGCAGTTTAGCGGGGACTGAAGCTTTCTTT
>TRBJ1-2|TRBV1|.|.
CTSSLGWHSFYGYTF
TGCACCAGCAGCCTGGGTTGGCACTCCTTCTATGGCTACACCTTC
>TRBJ1-2|TRBV7-2|TRBD1|.
CASSSGTGNYGYTF
TGTGCCAGCAGCTCTGGGACAGGGAACTATGGCTACACCTTC
>TRBJ1-4|TRBV28|.|.
CASSLAGVEKLFF
TGTGCCAGCAGTTTGGCAGGGGTCGAAAAACTGTTTTTT
>TRBJ1-5|TRBV30|.|.
CAWSRGAMSNQPQHF
TGTGCCTGGAGTAGGGGGGCGATGAGCAATCAGCCCCAGCATTTT
>TRBJ2-7|TRBV7-8|TRBD1|once
CASRKVIQGVSYEQYF
TGTGCCAGCAGGAAAGTTATCCAGGGGGTCTCCTACGAGCAGTACTTC
>TRBJ1-1|TRBV6-6|TRBD1|.
CASTQGQGPDRAFF
TGTGCCAGCACCCAAGGACAGGGACCCGATCGGGCTTTCTTT